This note documents a single T cell receptor beta chain sequence. Its antigen is unknown. This sample is drawn from a study of shared clonotypes between healthy human individuals. The table came from immunoSEQ multiplex PCR; TCRdb's copy has only in-frame clones and leaves some out. The sample lists 750,000 to 1,000,000 clones; around 93% were seen once. Overall study findings and caveats: Memory subsets generally showed smaller estimated richness than naive subsets did.

In the naive CD8 group, cells lacked CD45RO and were positively selected for CCR7, so terminally differentiated effector memory CD45RA+ cells were left out. Donors comprised healthy HIV-negative adults lacking recent acute infections or vaccinations. Germline V gives CDR1 MNHEY, CDR2 SMNVEV (reference sequence). With V trimmed by 6 bases and J by 10 bases, 10 bases remained unmatched. The CDR3 is made up of 13 amino acids. The V gene is TRBV27, the J gene TRBJ1-1; TRBD1 aligns across 8 bases. The sequence came from a man under 40 in good health. Sequencing input: naive CD8+ T cells sorted from blood. The CDR3 bases are TGTGCCAGCAGCCCTGGACAGGGTGGATCAGCTTTCTTT. As protein: CASSPGQGGSAFF.